The clone carrying this T cell receptor (beta chain) has a single count. Libraries were prepared by immunoSEQ multiplex PCR; TCRdb keeps only in-frame clonotypes and omits some of them. The sample lists 95,000 to 150,000 clones; just over 90% were seen once. The record originates from a study of control samples from healthy donors and cancer patients. This sequence originates from a young woman in good health. The material sequenced was blood.

The CDR3 nucleotides are TGTGCCAGCCACGACGGGACAGGGGTAAAAAAACTGTTTTTT. Residues: CASHDGTGVKKLFF. V is TRBV28 and J is TRBJ1-4; 10 bases align to TRBD1. The germline V gene has CDR1 MDHEN and CDR2 SYDVKM. V lost 8 bases and J lost 9; bases outside the gene matches: 9. CDR3 length: 14 residues.